This note documents a single T cell receptor beta chain sequence. Antigen: not known. Pooling of second doses given at about 4 or about 12 weeks was done. The data belong to a study of T cell responses to AZD1222 COVID-19 vaccine. Assay: immunoSEQ multiplex PCR; the TCRdb copy retains only in-frame clones and omits some. This table holds about 46,000 clones, about 87% found once. Regarding the study as a whole: Only a handful of individuals given AZD1222 were seropositive at baseline. In the spike-specific TCR repertoire, nearly half reportedly target unmutated variant regions.

Sequences were derived from peripheral blood, sampled 28 days after the second AZD1222 dose. This TCR came from an adult who received the AZD1222 COVID-19 vaccine.

The DNA of the CDR3 is TGTGCCAGCAAGCAGACATATAGCAATCAGCCCCAGCATTTT. Its translation: CASKQTYSNQPQHF. The genes are TRBV2 and TRBJ1-5; D unresolved. Looked up from germline, CDR1 is SNHLY and CDR2 is FYNNEI. Trimming took off 7 bases at V and 0 bases at J, with 10 bases between the two ends. This CDR3 spans 14 amino acids.